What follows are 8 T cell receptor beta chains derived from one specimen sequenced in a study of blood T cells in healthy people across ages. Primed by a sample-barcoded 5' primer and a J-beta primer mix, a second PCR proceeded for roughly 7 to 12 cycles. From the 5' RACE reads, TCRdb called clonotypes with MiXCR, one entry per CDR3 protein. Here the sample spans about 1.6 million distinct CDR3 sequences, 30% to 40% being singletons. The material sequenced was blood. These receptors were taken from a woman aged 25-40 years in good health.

The CDR3 protein is CASSSGLAGGRSYEQYF. The CDR3 bases are TGTGCCAGCAGCTCGGGACTAGCGGGGGGCCGCTCCTACGAGCAGTACTTC. V usage is TRBV7-2 and J usage is TRBJ2-7, with 15 positions matching TRBD2. The CDR3 covers 17 residues. Germline V gives CDR1 SGHTA, CDR2 FQGNSA. J was trimmed by 0 bases and V by 4 bases; bases with no gene match: 4. The full variable domain, rest sourced from reference TRBV7-2 and TRBJ2-7, is GAGVSQSPSNKVTEKGKDVELRCDPISGHTALYWYRQSLGQGLEFLIYFQGNSAPDKSGLPSDRFSAERTGGSVSTLTIQRTQQEDSAVYLCASSSGLAGGRSYEQYFGPGTRLTVT.

This CDR3 reads CASSLPWGDTGELFF. The DNA for the CDR3 is TGTGCCAGCAGTCTACCCTGGGGGGACACCGGGGAGCTGTTTTTT. The V gene is TRBV12-3 or TRBV12-4, the J gene TRBJ2-2; perhaps TRBD2 as D (6 bases). V dropped 5 bases and J dropped 3 bases, with 13 bases sitting between them. The CDR3 is made up of 15 amino acids.

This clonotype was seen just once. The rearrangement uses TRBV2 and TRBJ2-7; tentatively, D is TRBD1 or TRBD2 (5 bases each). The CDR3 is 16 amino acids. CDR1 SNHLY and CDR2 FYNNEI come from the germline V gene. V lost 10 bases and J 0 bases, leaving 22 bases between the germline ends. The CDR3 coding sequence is TGTGCCAACATGGAGCTGAGAGGGACCACCTCCTACGAGCAGTACTTC. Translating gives CANMELRGTTSYEQYF.

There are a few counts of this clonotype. The CDR3, as DNA: TGTGCCAGCAGTAAGCGGGGCACAGATACGCAGTATTTT. Residues: CASSKRGTDTQYF. The chain has TRBV7-9 and TRBJ2-3, with D tentatively TRBD2 (6 bases). CDR3 size: 13 residues. V was pared by 6 bases and J by 1 base, with 8 bases between. Looked up from germline, CDR1 is SEHNR and CDR2 is FQNEAQ (reference sequence).

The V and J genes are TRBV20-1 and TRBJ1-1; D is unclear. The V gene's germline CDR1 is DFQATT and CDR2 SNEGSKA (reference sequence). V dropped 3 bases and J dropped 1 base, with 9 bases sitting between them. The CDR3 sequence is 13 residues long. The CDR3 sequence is CSASGDKNTEAFF. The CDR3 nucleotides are TGCAGTGCTAGTGGCGACAAGAACACTGAAGCTTTCTTT.

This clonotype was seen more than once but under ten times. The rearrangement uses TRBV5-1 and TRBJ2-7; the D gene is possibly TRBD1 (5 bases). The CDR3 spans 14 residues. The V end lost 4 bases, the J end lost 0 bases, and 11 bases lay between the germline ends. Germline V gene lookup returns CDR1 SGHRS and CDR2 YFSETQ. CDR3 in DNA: TGCGCCAGCAGCGAAGGACAACCCTCCTACGAGCAGTACTTC. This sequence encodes CASSEGQPSYEQYF.

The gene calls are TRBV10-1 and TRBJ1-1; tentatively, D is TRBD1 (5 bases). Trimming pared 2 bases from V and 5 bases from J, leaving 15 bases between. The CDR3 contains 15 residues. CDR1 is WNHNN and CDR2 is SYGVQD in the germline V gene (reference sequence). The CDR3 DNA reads TGCGCCAGCAGTGAGGGGGGTGTAGGAGGAACTGAAGCTTTCTTT. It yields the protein CASSEGGVGGTEAFF.

CDR3 in amino acids: CASRKTGTRGYGYTF. CDR3 coding DNA: TGTGCCAGCAGAAAAACAGGGACCAGGGGCTATGGCTACACCTTC. The chain is built from TRBV6-1 and TRBJ1-2; a weak D match, TRBD1 (6 bases). From germline, CDR1 is MNHNS and CDR2 SASEGT. Trimming cost V 6 bases and J 4 bases, with 18 bases left between them. The CDR3 covers 15 residues.